The clone carrying this TCR beta chain was detected only once. Living in about 25 US areas, the participants were between 18 and 89 years of age. Categorization into cohorts depended on clinical history that participants reported. The protocol was immunoSEQ multiplex PCR, while the TCRdb copy is restricted to in-frame clones and leaves out a portion. The table shows around 470,000 clones, with less than 95% occurring only once. This sample was included in a study of blood T cell repertoires in COVID-19. Study-wide context: Material from acute and convalescent COVID-19 was sourced from the United States, Italy and Spain. Sources were T cells, B-cell-depleted T cells, or PBMCs; the material itself was cDNA or gDNA.

The CDR3 is made up of 16 amino acids. Germline V gives CDR1 SGHTA, CDR2 FQGNSA. J gave up 2 bases and V 6 bases, and 10 bases lay outside the gene matches. The clonotype comes from a man between 18 and 29 years old who had recovered from COVID-19. Sequencing was performed on PBMCs or T cells enriched from blood (not recorded which). This chain uses TRBV7-2 with TRBJ2-3; 8 bases are a match to TRBD2. Here the CDR3 reads CASRSTGGWDTDTQYF. The CDR3 DNA sequence: TGTGCCAGCAGGTCTACGGGGGGGTGGGACACAGATACGCAGTATTTT.